This T cell receptor (beta chain) emerged from a study of cytomegalovirus exposure and HLA in healthy donors. Study-level points and caveats: A list of 164 TCR beta chains associated with cytomegalovirus was given. Specific recognition of CMV antigens was confirmed in vitro for three chains (all CMV-associated). Many donors shared some public TCRs, even though most TCR sequences were rare.

The donors were members of the validation cohort, which comprised roughly 120 subjects and was separate from the first cohort of 666 subjects. Germline V gene sequence: CDR1 SGHVS, CDR2 FQNEAQ. V lost 4 bases to trimming and J lost 6 bases, with 25 bases between them. The CDR3 is 18 amino acids. Data came from immunoSEQ multiplex PCR; TCRdb stores just in-frame clones and leaves some out. This repertoire shows some 65,000 clones, approximately 96% found once; its top ten account for around 4.5%. The count of this clone is one. What it binds is unknown. Sample: PBMCs. The sequence was collected from a man aged 18 to 35 in good health and CMV-seropositive. The chain couples TRBV7-8 to TRBJ2-1, with D possibly TRBD1 on 6 matching bases. The CDR3 sequence is CASSSYRIQGIGGNEQFF. CDR3 sequence (DNA): TGTGCCAGCAGCTCATATCGTATACAGGGAATTGGGGGCAATGAGCAGTTCTTC.